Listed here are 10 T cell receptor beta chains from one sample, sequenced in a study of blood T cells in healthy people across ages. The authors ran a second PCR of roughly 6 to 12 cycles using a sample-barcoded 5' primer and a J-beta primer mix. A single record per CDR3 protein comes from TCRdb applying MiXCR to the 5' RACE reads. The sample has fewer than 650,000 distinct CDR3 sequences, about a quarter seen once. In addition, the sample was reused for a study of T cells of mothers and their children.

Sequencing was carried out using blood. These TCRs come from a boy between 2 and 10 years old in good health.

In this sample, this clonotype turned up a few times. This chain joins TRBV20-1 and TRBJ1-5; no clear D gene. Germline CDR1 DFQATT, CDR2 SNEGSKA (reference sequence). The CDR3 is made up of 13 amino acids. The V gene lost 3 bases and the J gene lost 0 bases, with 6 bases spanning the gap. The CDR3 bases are TGCAGTGCTAGGGTCCATAGCAATCAGCCCCAGCATTTT. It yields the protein CSARVHSNQPQHF.

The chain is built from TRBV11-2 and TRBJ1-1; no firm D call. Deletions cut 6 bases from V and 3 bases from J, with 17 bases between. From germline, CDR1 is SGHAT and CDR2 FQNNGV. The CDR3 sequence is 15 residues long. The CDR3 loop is CASRTVRGTDTEAFF. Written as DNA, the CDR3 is TGTGCCAGCAGAACGGTTCGTGGTACCGACACTGAAGCTTTCTTT.

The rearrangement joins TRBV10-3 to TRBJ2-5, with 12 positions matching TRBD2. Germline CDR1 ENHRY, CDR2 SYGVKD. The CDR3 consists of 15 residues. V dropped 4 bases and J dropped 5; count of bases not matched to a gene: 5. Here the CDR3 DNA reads TGTGCCATCAGTGGGCCGACTAGCGGGAGTGAGACCCAGTACTTC. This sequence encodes CAISGPTSGSETQYF.

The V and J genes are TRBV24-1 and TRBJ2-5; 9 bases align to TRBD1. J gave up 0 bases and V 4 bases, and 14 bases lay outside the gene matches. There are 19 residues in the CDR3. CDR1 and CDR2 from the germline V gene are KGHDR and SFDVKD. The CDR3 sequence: CATSEGTGKKPMYQETQYF. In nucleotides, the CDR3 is TGTGCCACCAGTGAAGGGACAGGGAAGAAACCCATGTACCAAGAGACCCAGTACTTC.

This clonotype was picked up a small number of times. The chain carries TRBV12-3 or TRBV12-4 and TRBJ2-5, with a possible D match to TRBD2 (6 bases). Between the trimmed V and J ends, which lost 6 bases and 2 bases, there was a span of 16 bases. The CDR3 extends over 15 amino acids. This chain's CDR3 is CASSRRLGAQETQYF. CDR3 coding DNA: TGTGCCAGCAGCCGGAGACTAGGGGCACAAGAGACCCAGTACTTC.

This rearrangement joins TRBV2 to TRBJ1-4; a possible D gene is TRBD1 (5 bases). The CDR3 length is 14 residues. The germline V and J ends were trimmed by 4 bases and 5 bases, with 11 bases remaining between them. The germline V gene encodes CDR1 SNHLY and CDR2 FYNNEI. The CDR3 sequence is CASSVRGLNEKLFF. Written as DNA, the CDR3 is TGTGCCAGCAGTGTGAGGGGACTAAATGAAAAACTGTTTTTT.

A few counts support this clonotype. The CDR3 nucleotides read TGTGCCAGCAGTAGACAGGGGCCTTCCTACAATGAGCAGTTCTTC. This encodes CASSRQGPSYNEQFF. This chain uses TRBV6-6 with TRBJ2-1; 8 positions match TRBD1. J gave up 1 base and V 5 bases, and 4 bases lay outside the gene matches. The length of the CDR3 is 15 residues. Germline CDR1 is MNHNY and CDR2 is SVGAGI (reference sequence).

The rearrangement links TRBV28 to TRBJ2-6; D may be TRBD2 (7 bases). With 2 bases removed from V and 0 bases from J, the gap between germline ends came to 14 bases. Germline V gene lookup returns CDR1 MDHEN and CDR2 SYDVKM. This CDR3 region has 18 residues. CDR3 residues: CASSLGGAGFSGANVLTF. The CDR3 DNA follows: TGTGCCAGCAGTTTAGGGGGGGCAGGATTCTCTGGGGCCAACGTCCTGACTTTC.

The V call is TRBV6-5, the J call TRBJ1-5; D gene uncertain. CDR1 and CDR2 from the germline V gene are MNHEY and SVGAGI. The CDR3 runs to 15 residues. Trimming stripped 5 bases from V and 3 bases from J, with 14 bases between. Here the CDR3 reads CASSTSGNHNQPQHF. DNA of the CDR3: TGTGCCAGCAGTACCTCCGGGAACCACAATCAGCCCCAGCATTTT.

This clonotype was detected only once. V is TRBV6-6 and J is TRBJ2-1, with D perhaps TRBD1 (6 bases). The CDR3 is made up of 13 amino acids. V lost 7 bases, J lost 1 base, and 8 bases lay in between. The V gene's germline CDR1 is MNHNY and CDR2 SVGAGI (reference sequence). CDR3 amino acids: CASKTGSYNEQFF. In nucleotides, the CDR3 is TGTGCCAGCAAAACAGGGTCCTACAATGAGCAGTTCTTC.